This T cell receptor (beta chain) was retrieved from a study of chemoradiotherapy in HPV16-positive cancers. Study in general: Candidate HPV-specific clones and shared TCR motifs came from a couple of HPV16-positive patients. Study findings and constraints: The functional HPV-specific definition rests on just a couple of HPV16-positive patients. For HPV16-positive patients, expanding HPV-responsive T cells associated with longer recurrence-free survival.

Comments on this clone: Its antigen remains unidentified.

The data were produced by immunoSEQ multiplex PCR, yet TCRdb's version contains in-frame clones alone and is incomplete. The table lists thousands of clones, about 88% of them singletons. Repertoires were sampled repeatedly during chemoradiotherapy. This specimen consisted of blood, obtained from a patient who underwent chemoradiotherapy. This receptor was obtained from a human donor with HPV-associated anogenital cancer.

The CDR3: CASSFRTGNTGELFF. CDR3 nucleotide sequence: TGTGCCAGCAGCTTTAGGACAGGAAACACCGGGGAGCTGTTTTTT. V and J are TRBV11-3 and TRBJ2-2; 7 bases fit TRBD1. This CDR3 has 15 amino acids. Germline V gene data show CDR1 as SGHNT and CDR2 as YENEEA. The junction had 3 bases not matched to a gene; V was cut back by 3 bases and J by 2 bases.